The 8 T cell receptor beta chains in this list originate from one sample, sequenced in a study of shared T cell receptors in the human thymus. Assay used: immunoSEQ multiplex PCR; TCRdb lists only in-frame clones, some missing. The sample has roughly 660,000 clones, roughly 90% seen once. This sample was shared with a second study, whose subject was human thymus T cells.

Sample: thymocytes. The receptor set was obtained from a boy younger than two with a congenital heart defect.

J is TRBJ2-7 and V is TRBV6-1; the D is unclear. Germline lookup yields CDR1 MNHNS and CDR2 SASEGT. The CDR3 loop spans 16 amino acids. Trimming stripped 6 bases from V and 0 bases from J, with 18 bases between. The DNA of the CDR3 is TGTGCCAGCAGAGAAAAACCCACGGTTTACTCCTACGAGCAGTACTTC. Translated, it gives CASREKPTVYSYEQYF.

Concerning this clone: Other DNA sequences in this sample translate to the same CDR3. The V call is TRBV4-1, the J call TRBJ1-1; a weak D match, TRBD1 (5 bases). Germline-derived CDR1 and CDR2 are MGHRA and YSYEKL. The CDR3 length is 14 residues. Trimming removed 0 bases from V and 4 bases from J, with 9 bases in between. The CDR3 DNA follows: TGCGCCAGCAGCCAAGATCCAGGGCCCACTGAAGCTTTCTTT. Its translation is CASSQDPGPTEAFF.

The chain employs TRBV28 and TRBJ2-7; D gene unclear. This CDR3 region has 14 residues. From germline, CDR1 is MDHEN and CDR2 SYDVKM. With 2 bases removed from V and 3 bases from J, the gap between germline ends came to 11 bases. This CDR3 is CASSLLRASYEQYF. DNA for the CDR3: TGTGCCAGCAGTTTACTACGTGCGAGCTACGAGCAGTACTTC.

This chain connects TRBV10-3 to TRBJ2-7; D is undetermined. The CDR3 runs to 15 residues. Between the trimmed V and J ends, which lost 0 bases and 0 bases, there was a span of 9 bases. The germline CDR1 and CDR2 sequences are ENHRY and SYGVKD. CDR3 residues: CAISESETYSYEQYF. The DNA of the CDR3 is TGTGCCATCAGTGAGTCCGAGACATACTCCTACGAGCAGTACTTC.

In this sample, this clone turned up once. The gene calls are TRBV19 and TRBJ2-1; D may be TRBD2 (6 bases). Germline V gives CDR1 LNHDA, CDR2 SQIVND (reference sequence). With 3 bases removed from V and 4 bases from J, the gap between germline ends came to 16 bases. CDR3 size: 16 residues. CDR3 loop: CASSIPPPEGYNEQFF. In DNA, the CDR3 is TGTGCCAGTAGTATCCCCCCACCGGAGGGATACAATGAGCAGTTCTTC. Using reference TRBV19 and TRBJ2-1 for the parts outside the CDR3, the full variable domain is DGGITQSPKYLFRKEGQNVTLSCEQNLNHDAMYWYRQDPGQGLRLIYYSQIVNDFQKGDIAEGYSVSREKKESFPLTVTSAQKNPTAFYLCASSIPPPEGYNEQFFGPGTRLTVL.

The chain is built from TRBV27 and TRBJ2-7, with D possibly being TRBD2 (5 bases). V shed 0 bases and J shed 0 bases, with 6 bases lying between them. The CDR3 extends over 14 amino acids. The germline gives CDR1 MNHEY, CDR2 SMNVEV (reference sequence). The CDR3 region has the DNA TGTGCCAGCAGTTTATCTCTAGCCTCCTACGAGCAGTACTTC. As protein: CASSLSLASYEQYF.

This chain uses TRBV4-3 with TRBJ2-7; 8 bases are shared with TRBD1. Germline trimming cut 5 bases from V and 11 bases from J; bases unmatched to any gene: 8. Germline V gene data show CDR1 as LGHNA and CDR2 as YSLEER. The CDR3 covers 12 residues. The CDR3 DNA is TGCGCCAGCAGCACTCGACAGGGGCGGAAGTACTTC. Translation gives CASSTRQGRKYF.

The gene calls are TRBV15 and TRBJ2-3; a weak D match, TRBD1 (5 bases). The germline gives CDR1 LNHNV, CDR2 YYDKDF (reference sequence). CDR3 size: 17 residues. The V end lost 6 bases, the J end lost 5 bases, and 24 bases lay between the germline ends. CDR3 protein: CATRTIGPDIGEDTQYF. In DNA, the CDR3 is TGTGCCACCAGGACAATCGGACCGGACATAGGTGAAGATACGCAGTATTTT.